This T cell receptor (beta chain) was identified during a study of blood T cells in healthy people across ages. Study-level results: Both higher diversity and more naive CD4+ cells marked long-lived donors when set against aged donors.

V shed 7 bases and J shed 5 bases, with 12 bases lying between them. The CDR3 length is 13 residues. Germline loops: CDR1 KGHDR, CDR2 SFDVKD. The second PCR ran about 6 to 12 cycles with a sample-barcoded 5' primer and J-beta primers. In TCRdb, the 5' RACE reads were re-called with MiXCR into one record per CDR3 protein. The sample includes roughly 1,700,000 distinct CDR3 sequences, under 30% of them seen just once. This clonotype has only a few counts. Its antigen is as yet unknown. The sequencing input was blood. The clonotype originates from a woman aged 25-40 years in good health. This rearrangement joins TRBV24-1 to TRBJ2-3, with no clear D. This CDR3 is CATSDRVEDTQYF. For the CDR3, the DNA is TGTGCCACCAGCGATAGAGTCGAAGATACGCAGTATTTT.